These 25 T cell receptor beta chains were sequenced from one sample in a study of blood T cell repertoires in COVID-19. Measured with immunoSEQ multiplex PCR; TCRdb has only the in-frame clones, and not every one. The table includes about 120,000 clones, 75% to 80% detected once. Sequencing was done on a sample of peripheral blood. The source of these receptors is a human donor in a cohort sampled during active COVID-19.

The chain employs TRBV10-3 and TRBJ1-5; 7 nucleotides agree with TRBD1. Unmatched junction bases numbered 5, after V lost 0 bases and J lost 6 bases. The CDR3 spans 15 residues. Germline lookup yields CDR1 ENHRY and CDR2 SYGVKD. The CDR3 protein is CAISESEGAVQPQHF. The CDR3 coding sequence is TGTGCCATCAGTGAGTCGGAGGGGGCGGTTCAGCCCCAGCATTTT.

The V and J genes are TRBV11-2 and TRBJ2-7; 8 bases match TRBD2. The CDR3 spans 16 residues. CDR1 is SGHAT and CDR2 is FQNNGV in the germline V gene. Trimming took 8 bases from V and 3 from J; bases not matched to a gene: 15. The CDR3 coding sequence is TGTGCCAGCGTCCTGTCCCGGGGGGGTTTTGGCTACGAGCAGTACTTC. This sequence encodes CASVLSRGGFGYEQYF.

The V and J genes are TRBV11-3 and TRBJ2-7, with D tentatively TRBD1 (5 bases). Trimming took off 5 bases at V and 6 bases at J, with 11 bases between the two ends. The CDR3 length is 12 residues. CDR1 is SGHNT, CDR2 YENEEA, per germline. CDR3 sequence: CASSIQGGEQYF. The CDR3 coding sequence is TGTGCCAGCAGCATTCAGGGTGGCGAGCAGTACTTC.

The V call is TRBV3-1 (or the pseudogene TRBV3-2), the J call TRBJ2-5; 7 nucleotides line up with TRBD2. The CDR3 length is 14 residues. V lost 5 bases, J lost 2 bases, and 5 bases stayed unmatched. The germline CDR1 and CDR2 sequences are LGHDT and YNNKEL (reference sequence). The CDR3 DNA is TGTGCCAGCAGCATGAAGCGGGATCAAGAGACCCAGTACTTC. This sequence encodes CASSMKRDQETQYF.

About this clone: Different DNA sequences within this sample yield the same CDR3. The CDR3 DNA reads as TGTGCCAGCAGCTTAGGACTAGCCTACGAGCAGTACTTC. Translation: CASSLGLAYEQYF. The chain has TRBV11-2 and TRBJ2-7; tentative D call: TRBD2 (6 bases). The V and J ends lost 1 base and 2 bases respectively, with 6 bases between them. Germline CDR1 SGHAT, CDR2 FQNNGV. The CDR3 is 13 residues long.

This sequence joins TRBV7-9 and TRBJ2-7, with TRBD2 identical over 8 bases. The germline V gene has CDR1 SEHNR and CDR2 FQNEAQ (reference sequence). The CDR3 covers 17 residues. J was trimmed by 1 base and V by 2 bases; bases with no gene match: 10. Here the CDR3 reads CASSLTGREGGSYEQYF. CDR3 DNA: TGTGCCAGCAGCTTAACCGGTCGGGAGGGGGGGTCCTACGAGCAGTACTTC.

The chain has TRBV5-6 and TRBJ2-1, with TRBD2 matching 8 bases. V was pared by 4 bases and J by 0 bases, with 3 bases of the junction left unmatched. The CDR3 has 15 amino acids. Germline V gene data show CDR1 as SGHDT and CDR2 as YYEEEE. DNA of the CDR3: TGTGCCAGCAGCCCCGGGGGGGCCTCCTACAATGAGCAGTTCTTC. This translates into CASSPGGASYNEQFF.

This chain links TRBV6-1 with TRBJ1-1; the D gene is possibly TRBD1 (6 bases). The CDR3 spans 18 residues. Looked up from germline, CDR1 is MNHNS and CDR2 is SASEGT. V dropped 2 bases and J dropped 1 base, with 20 bases sitting between them. CDR3 sequence: CASSEILVSSGANTEAFF. The CDR3 nucleotides are TGTGCCAGCAGTGAAATCCTGGTCTCTTCAGGGGCGAACACTGAAGCTTTCTTT.

This clone turned up a few times. The rearrangement uses TRBV7-9 and TRBJ2-5; 11 bases are shared with TRBD1. V lost 5 bases to trimming and J lost 4 bases; unmatched junction nucleotides: 6. CDR1 is SEHNR and CDR2 is FQNEAQ in the germline V gene (reference sequence). The CDR3 contains 15 residues. The CDR3 DNA sequence: TGTGCCAGCAGCCCCGGGACAGGGGGTACAGAGACCCAGTACTTC. Translating gives CASSPGTGGTETQYF.

The chain has TRBV9 and TRBJ2-7; D remains ambiguous. The V and J ends lost 0 bases and 0 bases respectively, with 7 bases between them. Germline V gene data show CDR1 as SGDLS and CDR2 as YYNGEE. The CDR3 covers 14 residues. CDR3 sequence reads: CASSVDDNSYEQYF. Written as DNA, the CDR3 is TGTGCCAGCAGCGTAGACGACAACTCCTACGAGCAGTACTTC.

The chain couples TRBV6-5 to TRBJ2-7, with TRBD2 as a possible D gene (5 bases). CDR3 length equals 14 residues. Germline CDR1 reads MNHEY; CDR2 reads SVGAGI. The V gene lost 8 bases and the J gene lost 0 bases, with 14 bases spanning the gap. CDR3 sequence reads: CASSRAWSSYEQYF. The DNA of the CDR3 is TGTGCCAGCTCGAGGGCGTGGAGCTCCTACGAGCAGTACTTC.

This chain connects TRBV7-8 to TRBJ1-4; 7 bases agree with TRBD1. CDR1 is SGHVS and CDR2 is FQNEAQ in the germline V gene. Trimming at V came to 0 bases and at J to 0 bases, leaving 4 bases not matched to a gene. This CDR3 has 17 amino acids. The CDR3 spells CASSLAWDRSTNEKLFF. CDR3 DNA: TGTGCCAGCAGCTTAGCGTGGGACAGATCAACTAATGAAAAACTGTTTTTT.

CDR3 residues: CASSVGFNQPQHF. The CDR3 region has the DNA TGTGCCAGCAGCGTCGGGTTCAATCAGCCCCAGCATTTT. The rearrangement links TRBV9 to TRBJ1-5; D remains ambiguous. The germline V gene encodes CDR1 SGDLS and CDR2 YYNGEE. This CDR3 region has 13 residues. Trimming took off 2 bases at V and 3 bases at J, with 6 bases between the two ends.

This clone was recorded only once. The chain has TRBV7-9 and TRBJ2-6; TRBD1 matches 12 bases. The CDR3 sequence is 18 residues long. Germline loops: CDR1 SEHNR, CDR2 FQNEAQ (reference sequence). V dropped 4 bases and J dropped 4; count of bases not matched to a gene: 8. Written as DNA, the CDR3 is TGTGCCAGCAGCTCGGCGGGACAGGGGGCGCAAGGGGCCAACGTCCTGACTTTC. It codes for CASSSAGQGAQGANVLTF.

The J gene is TRBJ2-7, the V gene TRBV5-6; the D is unclear. V lost 0 bases, J lost 4 bases, and 14 bases lay in between. CDR3 size: 15 residues. Per germline, CDR1 SGHDT and CDR2 YYEEEE. The CDR3 reads CASSLGTAVGYEQYF. As DNA, the CDR3 is TGTGCCAGCAGCTTGGGAACAGCCGTTGGGTACGAGCAGTACTTC.

The chain uses TRBV18 and TRBJ2-7, with 9 bases aligning to TRBD2. This CDR3 has 15 amino acids. V trimming: 1 base; J trimming: 4 bases; junction bases outside the gene matches: 5. The germline V gene has CDR1 KGHSH and CDR2 LQKENI. CDR3 nucleotide sequence: TGTGCCAGCTCACCACAGACTAGCGGTACGTACGAGCAGTACTTC. Translated: CASSPQTSGTYEQYF.

This rearrangement joins TRBV25-1 to TRBJ1-6; D might be TRBD1 (6 bases). V was trimmed by 5 bases and J by 8 bases, leaving 10 bases between them. The CDR3 has 13 residues. Germline CDR1 reads MGHDK; CDR2 reads SYGVNS. CDR3 in amino acids: CASSPHRDSPLHF. The CDR3, as DNA: TGTGCCAGCAGTCCCCACAGGGATTCACCCCTCCACTTT. Full variable domain (missing parts from reference TRBV25-1 and TRBJ1-6): EADIYQTPRYLVIGTGKKITLECSQTMGHDKMYWYQQDPGMELHLIHYSYGVNSTEKGDLSSESTVSRIRTEHFPLTLESARPSHTSQYLCASSPHRDSPLHFGNGTRLTVT.

This rearrangement joins TRBV20-1 to TRBJ2-7; tentatively, D is TRBD1 (5 bases). This CDR3 spans 13 amino acids. Germline CDR1 and CDR2: DFQATT and SNEGSKA (reference sequence). V was shortened by 3 bases and J by 0 bases, with 9 bases between the two germline ends. CDR3 sequence reads: CSASRQSSYEQYF. CDR3 coding DNA: TGCAGTGCTAGTAGACAGTCCTCCTACGAGCAGTACTTC.

The chain uses TRBV7-9 and TRBJ1-1; 9 bases agree with TRBD1. This CDR3 region has 17 residues. Looked up from germline, CDR1 is SEHNR and CDR2 is FQNEAQ (reference sequence). The V gene end was trimmed by 3 bases and the J gene end by 0 bases; junction bases not matched to a gene: 8. The CDR3 spells CASSFPGQGGMNTEAFF. As DNA, the CDR3 is TGTGCCAGCAGCTTCCCGGGACAGGGAGGGATGAACACTGAAGCTTTCTTT.

The chain uses TRBV7-9 and TRBJ2-7, with D tentatively TRBD2 (6 bases). V lost 1 base to trimming and J lost 2 bases, with 9 bases between them. There are 14 residues in the CDR3. Germline values: CDR1 SEHNR, CDR2 FQNEAQ (reference sequence). The CDR3, as DNA: TGTGCCAGCAGCTTAGAGACTAGAACCTACGAGCAGTACTTC. The encoded protein is CASSLETRTYEQYF.

V is TRBV5-1 and J is TRBJ2-7; TRBD1 aligns across 10 bases. The CDR3 runs 15 residues. The junction had 7 bases not matched to a gene; V was cut back by 3 bases and J by 4 bases. Germline CDR1 and CDR2: SGHRS and YFSETQ. CDR3 loop: CASSSAGTGVYEQYF. The CDR3 DNA reads as TGCGCCAGCAGCTCTGCCGGGACAGGGGTTTACGAGCAGTACTTC.

The V gene is TRBV5-1, the J gene TRBJ1-1; D remains unclear. Per the germline V gene, CDR1 is SGHRS and CDR2 is YFSETQ. This CDR3 region has 15 residues. Trimming removed 0 bases at V and 1 base at J, with 10 bases between. The CDR3 nucleotides are TGCGCCAGCAGCTTGGCGGGTCCGCGGAACACTGAAGCTTTCTTT. This translates into CASSLAGPRNTEAFF. Using reference TRBV5-1 and TRBJ1-1 for the parts outside the CDR3, the full variable domain is KAGVTQTPRYLIKTRGQQVTLSCSPISGHRSVSWYQQTPGQGLQFLFEYFSETQRNKGNFPGRFSGRQFSNSRSEMNVSTLELGDSALYLCASSLAGPRNTEAFFGQGTRLTVV.

The rearrangement links TRBV11-1 to TRBJ2-5, with D perhaps matching TRBD1 (6 bases). The CDR3 is made up of 13 amino acids. V lost 7 bases to trimming and J lost 1 base, with 10 bases between them. CDR1 SGHAT and CDR2 FQDESV come from the germline V gene (reference sequence). This chain's CDR3 is CASTRDTQETQYF. In nucleotides, the CDR3 is TGTGCCAGCACCCGGGACACCCAAGAGACCCAGTACTTC.

This clone was counted once. The chain couples TRBV2 to TRBJ1-6; D not certain. The CDR3 runs to 14 residues. From germline, CDR1 is SNHLY and CDR2 FYNNEI. V shed 8 bases and J shed 0 bases, with 8 bases lying between them. CDR3 loop: CASVEISYNSPLHF. CDR3 in DNA: TGTGCCAGCGTGGAGATCTCCTATAATTCACCCCTCCACTTT.

This chain links TRBV6-5 with TRBJ1-2; 8 bases map to TRBD1. CDR1 MNHEY and CDR2 SVGAGI come from the germline V gene. V trimming: 5 bases; J trimming: 3 bases; junction bases outside the gene matches: 8. The CDR3 contains 15 residues. The CDR3 DNA sequence: TGTGCCAGCAGTCTCGGGACAGGCTCATACTATGGCTACACCTTC. Its translation: CASSLGTGSYYGYTF.